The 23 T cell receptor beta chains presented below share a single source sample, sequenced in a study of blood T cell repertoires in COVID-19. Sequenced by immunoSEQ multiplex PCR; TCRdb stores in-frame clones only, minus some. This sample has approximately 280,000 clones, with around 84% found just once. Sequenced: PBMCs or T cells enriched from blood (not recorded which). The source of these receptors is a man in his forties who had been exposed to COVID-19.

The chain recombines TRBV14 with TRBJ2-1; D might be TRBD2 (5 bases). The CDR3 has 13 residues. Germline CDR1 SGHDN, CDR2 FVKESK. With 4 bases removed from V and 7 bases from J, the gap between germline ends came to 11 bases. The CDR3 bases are TGTGCCAGCAGCCTTGGAGCGGTTAATGAGCAGTTCTTC. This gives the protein CASSLGAVNEQFF.

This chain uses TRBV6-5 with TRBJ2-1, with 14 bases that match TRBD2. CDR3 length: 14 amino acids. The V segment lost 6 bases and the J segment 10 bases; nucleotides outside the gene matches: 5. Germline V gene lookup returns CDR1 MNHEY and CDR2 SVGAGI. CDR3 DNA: TGTGCCAGCAGGGGACTAGCGGGAGCCACAGAGCAGTTCTTC. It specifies CASRGLAGATEQFF.

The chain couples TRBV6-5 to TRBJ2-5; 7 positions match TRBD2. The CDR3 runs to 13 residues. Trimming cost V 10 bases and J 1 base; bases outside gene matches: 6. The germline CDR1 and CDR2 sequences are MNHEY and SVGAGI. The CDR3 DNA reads TGTGCCACCGAGCGGGGAAGCCAAGAGACCCAGTACTTC. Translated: CATERGSQETQYF.

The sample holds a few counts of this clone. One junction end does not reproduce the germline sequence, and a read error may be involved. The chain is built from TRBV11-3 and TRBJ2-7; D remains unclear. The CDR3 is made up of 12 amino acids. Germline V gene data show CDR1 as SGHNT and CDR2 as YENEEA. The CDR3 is CASSLDSSEQYF. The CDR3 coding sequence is TGTGCCAGCAGCTTAGACTCCTCCGAGCAGTACTTC.

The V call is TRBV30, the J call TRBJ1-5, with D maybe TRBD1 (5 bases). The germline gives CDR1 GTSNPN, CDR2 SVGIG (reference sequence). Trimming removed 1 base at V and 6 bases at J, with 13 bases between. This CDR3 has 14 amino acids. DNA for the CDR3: TGTGCCTGGAGTGCAGGGAACTCGGTTCAGCCCCAGCATTTT. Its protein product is CAWSAGNSVQPQHF.

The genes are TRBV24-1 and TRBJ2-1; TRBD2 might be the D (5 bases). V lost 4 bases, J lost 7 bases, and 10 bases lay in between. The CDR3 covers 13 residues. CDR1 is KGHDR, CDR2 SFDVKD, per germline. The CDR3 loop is CATSDPRGNEQFF. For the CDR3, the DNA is TGTGCCACCAGTGACCCGCGCGGGAATGAGCAGTTCTTC.

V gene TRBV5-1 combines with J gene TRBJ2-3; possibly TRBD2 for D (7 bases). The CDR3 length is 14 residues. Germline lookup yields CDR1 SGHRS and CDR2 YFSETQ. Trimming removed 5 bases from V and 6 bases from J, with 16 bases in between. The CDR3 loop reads CASRGGLASDTQYF. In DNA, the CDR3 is TGCGCCAGCAGGGGGGGGCTAGCGAGTGATACGCAGTATTTT.

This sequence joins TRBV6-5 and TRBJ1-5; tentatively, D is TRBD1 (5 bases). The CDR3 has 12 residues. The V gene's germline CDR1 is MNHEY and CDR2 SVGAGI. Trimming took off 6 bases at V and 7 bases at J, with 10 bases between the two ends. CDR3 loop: CASRDSSQPQHF. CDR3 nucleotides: TGTGCCAGCAGAGACAGTTCGCAGCCCCAGCATTTT.

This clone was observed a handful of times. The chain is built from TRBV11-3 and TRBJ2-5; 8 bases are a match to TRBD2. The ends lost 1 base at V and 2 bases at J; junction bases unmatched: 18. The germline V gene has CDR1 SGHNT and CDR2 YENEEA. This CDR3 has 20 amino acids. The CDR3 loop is CASSLAQNRRASGSQETQYF. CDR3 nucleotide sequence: TGTGCCAGCAGCTTAGCCCAAAACCGCAGGGCTAGCGGGTCTCAAGAGACCCAGTACTTC.

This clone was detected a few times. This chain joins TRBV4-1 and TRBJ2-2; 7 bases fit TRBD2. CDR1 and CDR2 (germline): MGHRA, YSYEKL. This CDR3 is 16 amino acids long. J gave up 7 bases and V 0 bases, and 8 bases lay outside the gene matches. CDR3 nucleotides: TGCGCCAGCAGCCAAGATCGAGGGAGGGCCTTCGGGGAGCTGTTTTTT. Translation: CASSQDRGRAFGELFF.

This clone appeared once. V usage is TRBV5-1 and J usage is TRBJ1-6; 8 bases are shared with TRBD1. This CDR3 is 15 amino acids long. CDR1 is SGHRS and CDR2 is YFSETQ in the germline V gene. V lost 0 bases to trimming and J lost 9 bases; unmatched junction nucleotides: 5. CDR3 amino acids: CASSLDVTGASPLHF. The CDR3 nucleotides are TGCGCCAGCAGCTTGGATGTGACAGGGGCTTCACCCCTCCACTTT.

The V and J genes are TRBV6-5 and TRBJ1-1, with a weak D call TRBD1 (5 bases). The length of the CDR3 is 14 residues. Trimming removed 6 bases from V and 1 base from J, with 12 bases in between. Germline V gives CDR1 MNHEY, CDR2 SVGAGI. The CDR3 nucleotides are TGTGCCAGCAGCCAAGTGACAGCGAACACTGAAGCTTTCTTT. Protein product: CASSQVTANTEAFF.

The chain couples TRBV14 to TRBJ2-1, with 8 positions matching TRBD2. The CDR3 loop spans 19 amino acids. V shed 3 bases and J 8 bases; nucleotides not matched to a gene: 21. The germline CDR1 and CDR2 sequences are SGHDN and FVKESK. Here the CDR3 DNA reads TGTGCCAGCAGCCACTTTCTCGGAAGCTTACCGGGAGGGCGGGATGAGCAGTTCTTC. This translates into CASSHFLGSLPGGRDEQFF.

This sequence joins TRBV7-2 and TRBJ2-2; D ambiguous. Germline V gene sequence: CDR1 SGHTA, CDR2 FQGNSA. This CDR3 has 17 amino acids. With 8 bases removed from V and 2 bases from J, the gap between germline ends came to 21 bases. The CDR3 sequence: CASQPERGVPNTGELFF. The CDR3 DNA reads TGTGCCAGCCAGCCGGAGCGAGGAGTACCAAACACCGGGGAGCTGTTTTTT.

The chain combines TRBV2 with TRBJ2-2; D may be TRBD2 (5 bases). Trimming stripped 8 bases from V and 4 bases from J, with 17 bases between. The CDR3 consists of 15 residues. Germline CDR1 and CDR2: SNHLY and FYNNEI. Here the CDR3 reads CASYDLSGSTGELFF. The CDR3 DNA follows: TGTGCCAGCTACGACTTAAGCGGTTCCACCGGGGAGCTGTTTTTT.

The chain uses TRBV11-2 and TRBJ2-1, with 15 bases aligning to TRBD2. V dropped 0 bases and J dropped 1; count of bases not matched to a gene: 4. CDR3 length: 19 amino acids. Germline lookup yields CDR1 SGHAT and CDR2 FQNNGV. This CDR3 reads CASSLDGTSGRISYNEQFF. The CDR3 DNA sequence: TGTGCCAGCAGCTTAGATGGGACTAGCGGGAGGATTTCCTACAATGAGCAGTTCTTC.

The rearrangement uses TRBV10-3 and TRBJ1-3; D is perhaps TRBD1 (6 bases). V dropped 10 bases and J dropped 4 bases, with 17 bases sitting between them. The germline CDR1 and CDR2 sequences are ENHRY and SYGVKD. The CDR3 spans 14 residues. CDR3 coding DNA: TGTGCCACGCCCGCCGGTAGGGGGGGAAACACCATATATTTT. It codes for CATPAGRGGNTIYF.

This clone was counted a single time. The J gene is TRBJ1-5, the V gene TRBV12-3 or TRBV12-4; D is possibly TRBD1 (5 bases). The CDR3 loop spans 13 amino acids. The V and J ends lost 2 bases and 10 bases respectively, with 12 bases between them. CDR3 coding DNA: TGTGCCAGCAGTTTAAGGGCGACAGACCCCCAGCATTTT. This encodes CASSLRATDPQHF.

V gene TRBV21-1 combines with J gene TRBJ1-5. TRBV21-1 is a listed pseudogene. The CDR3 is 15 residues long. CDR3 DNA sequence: TGTGCCAGCAGCCGAGGGAGGGGTAGCAATCAGCCCCAGCATTTT. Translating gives CASSRGRGSNQPQHF.

The CDR3 bases are TGTGCCAGCACCGGGGTGGATCAGCCCCAGCATTTT. Translation: CASTGVDQPQHF. The V and J genes are TRBV28 and TRBJ1-5; D not resolved. The CDR3 extends over 12 amino acids. V was pared by 7 bases and J by 5 bases, with 9 bases between. CDR1 and CDR2 from the germline V gene are MDHEN and SYDVKM.

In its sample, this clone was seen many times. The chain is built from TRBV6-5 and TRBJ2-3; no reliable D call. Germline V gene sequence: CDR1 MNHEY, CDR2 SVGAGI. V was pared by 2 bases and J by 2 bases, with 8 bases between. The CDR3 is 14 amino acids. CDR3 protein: CASSYGLNTDTQYF. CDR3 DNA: TGTGCCAGCAGTTACGGGCTGAACACAGATACGCAGTATTTT.

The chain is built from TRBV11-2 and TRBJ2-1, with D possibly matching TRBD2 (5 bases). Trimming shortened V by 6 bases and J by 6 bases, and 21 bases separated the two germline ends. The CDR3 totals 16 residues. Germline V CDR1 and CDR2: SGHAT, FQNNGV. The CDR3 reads CASSPRAAPRGNEQFF. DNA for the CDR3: TGTGCCAGCAGTCCTCGAGCGGCTCCCCGGGGCAATGAGCAGTTCTTC.

CDR3 nucleotide sequence: TGCGCCAGCAGCCAAGTCTGGTCGTCAGGTGGGCAGCAGTACTTC. It yields the protein CASSQVWSSGGQQYF. This chain connects TRBV4-1 to TRBJ2-7; D is undetermined. The germline gives CDR1 MGHRA, CDR2 YSYEKL. V gave up 1 base and J gave up 8 bases, with 18 bases separating them. The CDR3 has 15 amino acids.